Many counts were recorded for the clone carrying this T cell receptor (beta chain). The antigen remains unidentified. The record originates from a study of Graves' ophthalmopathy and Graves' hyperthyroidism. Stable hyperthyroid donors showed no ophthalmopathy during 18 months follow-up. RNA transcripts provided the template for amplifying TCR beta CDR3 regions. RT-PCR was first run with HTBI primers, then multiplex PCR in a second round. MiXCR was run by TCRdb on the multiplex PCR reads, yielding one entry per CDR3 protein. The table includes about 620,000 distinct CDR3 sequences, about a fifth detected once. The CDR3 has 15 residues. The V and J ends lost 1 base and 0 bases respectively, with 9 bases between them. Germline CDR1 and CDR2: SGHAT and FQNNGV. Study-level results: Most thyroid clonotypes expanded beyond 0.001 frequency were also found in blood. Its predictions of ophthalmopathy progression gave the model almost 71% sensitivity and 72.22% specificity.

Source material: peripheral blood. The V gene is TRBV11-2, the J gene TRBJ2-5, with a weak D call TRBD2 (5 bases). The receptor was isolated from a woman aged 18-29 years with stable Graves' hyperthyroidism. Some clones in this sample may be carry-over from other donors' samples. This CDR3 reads CASSLVGLDQETQYF. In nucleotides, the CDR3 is TGTGCCAGCAGCTTAGTAGGACTCGACCAAGAGACCCAGTACTTC.